The 21 T cell receptor beta chains below were found in one sample sequenced in a study of metastatic and nonmetastatic thyroid tumors. Through MiXCR, TCRdb re-clonotyped the PCR reads. The sample contains approximately 18,000 clones, 20% to 30% of which appear only once. The entire patient cohort was treatment-naive prior to thyroid surgery. Sequenced material: tumor tissue. Receptors originate from a female donor with papillary thyroid cancer or a benign thyroid nodule (not recorded which). Some clones in this sample may be carry-over from other donors' samples.

This clone was counted many times. The chain recombines TRBV7-3 with TRBJ2-3; possibly TRBD2 for D (7 bases). Germline assignment: CDR1 SGHTA and CDR2 FQGTGA. The CDR3 spans 14 residues. Trimming removed 4 bases from V and 9 bases from J, with 17 bases in between. This chain's CDR3 is CASSSDRFGGTQYF. CDR3 DNA: TGTGCCAGCAGCTCAGACAGGTTCGGGGGGACGCAGTATTTT.

The gene calls are TRBV9 and TRBJ2-2; the D gene is possibly TRBD2 (5 bases). Germline CDR1 reads SGDLS; CDR2 reads YYNGEE. Trimming removed 1 base at V and 6 bases at J, with 16 bases between. The CDR3 runs 16 residues. The CDR3 here is CASSVSPRDVSGELFF. CDR3 DNA sequence: TGTGCCAGCAGCGTATCACCGAGGGATGTGTCCGGGGAGCTGTTTTTT.

J is TRBJ2-7 and V is TRBV30; D could derive from TRBD1 or TRBD2 (5 bases each). Germline V gene data show CDR1 as GTSNPN and CDR2 as SVGIG (reference sequence). V lost 2 bases, J lost 0 bases, and 8 bases lay in between. The CDR3 extends over 13 amino acids. CDR3 protein: CAWSSGSSYEQYF. Written as DNA, the CDR3 is TGTGCCTGGAGTTCAGGGAGCTCCTACGAGCAGTACTTC.

This clone was seen ten or more times. This chain joins TRBV20-1 and TRBJ2-5; D remains unclear. V lost 3 bases, J lost 5 bases, and 7 bases lay in between. The CDR3 is 11 amino acids. The germline gives CDR1 DFQATT, CDR2 SNEGSKA (reference sequence). CDR3 region: CSASVGETQYF. The CDR3 nucleotides are TGCAGTGCTAGTGTAGGGGAGACCCAGTACTTC.

Remarks on this clone: Relative to the germline gene, one junction end is altered; a read error may explain this. The rearrangement uses TRBV4-1 and TRBJ1-6; tentative D call: TRBD1 (6 bases). The CDR3 is 15 amino acids. Germline loops: CDR1 MGHRA, CDR2 YSYEKL. In DNA form, the CDR3 reads TGCGCCAGCAGCCAAGTCAGGGGCCGATTGGCACCCATCCACTTT. It yields the protein CASSQVRGRLAPIHF.

This clone was counted at least ten times. The rearrangement joins TRBV12-3 or TRBV12-4 to TRBJ2-7; TRBD2 might be the D (5 bases). The CDR3 has 13 residues. V lost 10 bases to trimming and J lost 6 bases, with 19 bases between them. CDR3 protein: CATTVGGVREQYF. The CDR3 coding sequence is TGTGCCACCACTGTAGGAGGCGTTCGCGAGCAGTACTTC.

J is TRBJ1-2 and V is TRBV7-2; D call uncertain. The germline CDR1 and CDR2 sequences are SGHTA and FQGNSA. V lost 5 bases and J 6 bases, leaving 10 bases between the germline ends. The CDR3 covers 12 residues. This CDR3 reads CASSKVGNGYTF. CDR3 DNA sequence: TGTGCCAGCAGCAAAGTGGGGAATGGCTACACCTTC. Together with reference TRBV7-2 and TRBJ1-2, the CDR3 gives the full variable domain: GAGVSQSPSNKVTEKGKDVELRCDPISGHTALYWYRQSLGQGLEFLIYFQGNSAPDKSGLPSDRFSAERTGGSVSTLTIQRTQQEDSAVYLCASSKVGNGYTFGSGTRLTVV.

At least ten counts were recorded for this clone. The V and J genes are TRBV7-3 and TRBJ2-7, with TRBD2 matching over 14 bases. Germline-derived CDR1 and CDR2 are SGHTA and FQGTGA. This CDR3 is built from 14 residues. J gave up 6 bases and V 4 bases, and 2 bases lay outside the gene matches. The DNA of the CDR3 is TGTGCCAGCAGCTCGGGACTAGCGGGAGTCGAGCAGTACTTC. Amino acid sequence: CASSSGLAGVEQYF.

This clone was seen ten or more times. J is TRBJ2-7 and V is TRBV11-3, with D maybe TRBD1 (6 bases). The CDR3 runs 15 residues. CDR1 and CDR2 (germline): SGHNT, YENEEA. Trimming removed 4 bases from V and 5 bases from J, with 18 bases in between. The chain's CDR3 is CASSSPRHRANEQYF. CDR3 coding DNA: TGTGCCAGCAGCTCCCCCCGACACAGGGCTAACGAGCAGTACTTC.

To note about this clone: Because it lacks the conserved phenylalanine or tryptophan at the end, this CDR3 is likely a read error. The V call is TRBV20-1, the J call TRBJ2-1; TRBD2 aligns across 8 bases. The CDR3 contains 15 residues. V shed 0 bases, J shed 0 bases, and the junction held 1 base outside the gene matches. CDR1 is DFQATT, CDR2 SNEGSKA, per germline (reference sequence). The CDR3 DNA follows: TGCAGTGCTAGAGAGGGACTAGTCTCCTACAATGAGCAGTTCTTG. Amino acid sequence: CSAREGLVSYNEQFL.

This clone was seen many times. The rearrangement uses TRBV5-1 and TRBJ2-3; D is unresolved. Per germline, CDR1 SGHRS and CDR2 YFSETQ. The V and J ends lost 0 bases and 5 bases respectively, with 10 bases between them. The CDR3 has 14 amino acids. The CDR3 nucleotides are TGCGCCAGCAGCTTGGAAGGGCTTGGAGATACGCAGTATTTT. Translation gives CASSLEGLGDTQYF.

V and J are TRBV3-1 and TRBJ2-5; TRBD2 agrees at 7 bases. CDR1 is LGHDT and CDR2 is YNNKEL in the germline V gene (reference sequence). The J segment lost 3 bases and the V segment lost 4 bases, leaving 5 bases of the junction unmatched. CDR3 length: 14 amino acids. The DNA for the CDR3 is TGTGCCAGCAGCCCGACTAGCTGCAAAGAGACCCAGTACTTC. This encodes CASSPTSCKETQYF.

By share, this clone ranks as medium-sized. The CDR3 spells CSARDLRRTDNEQFF. The CDR3 coding sequence is TGCAGTGCTAGAGATTTGAGGCGGACGGACAATGAGCAGTTCTTC. This chain connects TRBV20-1 to TRBJ2-1; D uncertain. The V and J ends lost 0 bases and 5 bases respectively, with 14 bases between them. There are 15 residues in the CDR3. Per germline, CDR1 DFQATT and CDR2 SNEGSKA (reference sequence).

Concerning this clone itself: A much larger clone differs by one base, so this may be a read error. The chain employs TRBV7-3 and TRBJ2-5, with 9 positions matching TRBD1. The germline V gene encodes CDR1 SGHTA and CDR2 FQGTGA. Trimming removed 7 bases from V and 5 bases from J; junction bases left unmatched: 14. The CDR3 totals 16 residues. The CDR3 loop is CASIQTGGGGRETQYF. CDR3 DNA: TGTGCCAGCATCCAAACAGGGGGCGGTGGGCGTGAGACCCAGTACTTC.

Concerning this clone: This may be a read error: a much more frequent sequence differs by one nucleotide. This CDR3 reads CASSFFVNQPQHF. The CDR3 region has the DNA TGTGCCAGCAGCTTCTTTGTCAATCAGCCCCAGCATTTT. The chain couples TRBV27 to TRBJ1-5; D is undetermined. The CDR3 consists of 13 residues. Germline CDR1 and CDR2: MNHEY and SMNVEV (reference sequence). V lost 6 bases to trimming and J lost 3 bases, with 9 bases between them.

Only a few counts were recorded for this clone. One end of the junction is discordant with germline, which a read error may explain. The chain is built from TRBV29-1 and TRBJ2-6; D is perhaps TRBD1 or TRBD2 (5 bases each). Looked up from germline, CDR1 is SQVTM and CDR2 is ANQGSEA. This CDR3 is 14 amino acids long. The CDR3 DNA follows: TGCAGCGTTGTTTGGGTCTCTGGGACCAACTTCCTGACTTTC. Translated: CSVVWVSGTNFLTF. The whole variable domain, remainder taken from reference TRBV29-1 and TRBJ2-6, is SAVISQKPSRDICQRGTSLTIQCQVDSQVTMMFWYRQQPGQSLTLIATANQGSEATYESGFVIDKFPISRPNLTFSTLTVSNMSPEDSSIYLCSVVWVSGTNFLTFGAGSRLTVL.

V usage is TRBV11-2 and J usage is TRBJ1-2; weak D call: TRBD1 (5 bases). The ends were cut back, 1 base at V and 12 bases at J, with 15 bases in the middle. CDR1 and CDR2 (germline): SGHAT, FQNNGV. CDR3 length equals 13 residues. The CDR3 nucleotides read TGTGCCAGCAGCTTAGTCGGAGGGACCCCCCACACCTTC. This encodes CASSLVGGTPHTF.

This rearrangement joins TRBV12-3 or TRBV12-4 to TRBJ2-6; D not resolved. The germline V and J ends were trimmed by 2 bases and 4 bases, with 18 bases remaining between them. The CDR3 runs 18 residues. CDR3 DNA sequence: TGTGCCAGCAGTTTAAGCTTGTGGGTATTGAGGGGGGCCAACGTCCTGACTTTC. Encoded protein: CASSLSLWVLRGANVLTF.

This clone was seen more than once but under ten times. A much larger clone differs from this one at a single base, so this may be a read error. Other DNA sequences from this sample encode an identical CDR3 as well. The rearrangement links TRBV6-4 to TRBJ2-1; perhaps TRBD1 as D (6 bases). The CDR3 covers 13 residues. V lost 3 bases and J 9 bases, leaving 12 bases between the germline ends. Per germline, CDR1 MRHNA and CDR2 SNTAGT. The CDR3 region is CASSDARGGEQFF. In DNA form, the CDR3 reads TGTGCCAGCAGTGATGCCAGGGGCGGTGAGCAGTTCTTC.

This clone was seen a few times. Since a much larger clone is just one base distant, this may be a read error. This sequence joins TRBV20-1 and TRBJ1-1; D uncertain. The CDR3 has 12 amino acids. V shed 1 base and J shed 4 bases, with 7 bases lying between them. Germline V gene lookup returns CDR1 DFQATT and CDR2 SNEGSKA (reference sequence). CDR3 loop: CSARARITEAFF. The CDR3 nucleotides read TGCAGTGCTAGAGCGAGGATCACTGAAGCTTTCTTT.

The chain combines TRBV6-2 or TRBV6-3 with TRBJ2-7; 7 positions match TRBD1. The CDR3 runs 15 residues. V lost 2 bases, J lost 6 bases, and 10 bases stayed unmatched. CDR1 and CDR2 (germline): MNHEY, SVGEGT. CDR3 sequence: CASSYVLGGPGEQYF. The CDR3 bases are TGTGCCAGCAGTTACGTTCTAGGGGGCCCCGGCGAGCAGTACTTC.